A single sample gave rise to the 7 T cell receptor beta chains below, sequenced in a study of response to subunit inactivated influenza vaccine. TCRdb re-derived calls from the RT-PCR reads in MiXCR, one entry per CDR3 protein. The sample has about 520,000 distinct CDR3 sequences, less than 7.5% seen once; the top ten hold roughly 14%. Specimen: PBMCs from blood, collected roughly 24 months after vaccination. These receptors were collected from a man aged 50-75 years who received an inactivated influenza vaccine.

This clonotype was detected a few times. The gene calls are TRBV6-1 and TRBJ2-1; maybe TRBD2 (5 bases). Germline CDR1 reads MNHNS; CDR2 reads SASEGT. The V and J ends lost 6 bases and 2 bases respectively, with 14 bases between them. There are 15 residues in the CDR3. This CDR3 is CASSTSGDPYNEQFF. DNA of the CDR3: TGTGCCAGCAGCACCAGCGGAGACCCCTACAATGAGCAGTTCTTC.

There are a few counts of this clonotype. The rearrangement joins TRBV25-1 to TRBJ2-1; 7 nucleotides match TRBD1. Germline V CDR1 and CDR2: MGHDK, SYGVNS. V lost 6 bases and J lost 15; bases outside the gene matches: 5. This CDR3 is 10 amino acids long. The CDR3 sequence: CASREQGWFF. The CDR3 DNA follows: TGTGCCAGCAGGGAACAGGGGTGGTTCTTC.

This clonotype was seen more than once but under ten times. J is TRBJ1-3 and V is TRBV10-3; 12 bases map to TRBD1. Looked up from germline, CDR1 is ENHRY and CDR2 is SYGVKD. The trim removed 5 bases at V and 7 bases at J, leaving 6 bases unmatched. The CDR3 has 15 amino acids. The CDR3 here is CAISFGTGGANTIYF. The CDR3 DNA reads TGTGCCATCAGTTTTGGGACAGGGGGCGCGAACACCATATATTTT.

This clonotype appeared many times. The rearrangement links TRBV6-5 to TRBJ2-5, with TRBD2 identical over 14 bases. The germline gives CDR1 MNHEY, CDR2 SVGAGI. J gave up 0 bases and V 4 bases, and 4 bases lay outside the gene matches. This CDR3 comprises 17 residues. The CDR3 loop is CASSSGLAGDYQETQYF. Here the CDR3 DNA reads TGTGCCAGCAGTTCGGGACTAGCGGGGGACTACCAAGAGACCCAGTACTTC.

The rearrangement uses TRBV29-1 and TRBJ2-3; D is perhaps TRBD1 or TRBD2 (5 bases each). Per germline, CDR1 SQVTM and CDR2 ANQGSEA. Trimming removed 2 bases at V and 0 bases at J, with 21 bases between. This CDR3 is 18 amino acids long. CDR3 sequence reads: CSVEPNPPGPRSTDTQYF. In DNA form, the CDR3 reads TGCAGCGTTGAACCAAATCCTCCGGGACCTCGAAGCACAGATACGCAGTATTTT.

The chain links TRBV12-3 or TRBV12-4 to TRBJ2-5; 7 bases match TRBD1. V was pared by 6 bases and J by 4 bases, with 11 bases of the junction left unmatched. This CDR3 is built from 15 residues. In nucleotides, the CDR3 is TGTGCCAGCAGCATGACAGGGATTGGGGCAGAGACCCAGTACTTC. Translated: CASSMTGIGAETQYF.

The chain links TRBV20-1 to TRBJ2-1; D gene uncertain. Per germline, CDR1 DFQATT and CDR2 SNEGSKA (reference sequence). The V and J ends lost 3 bases and 7 bases respectively, with 13 bases between them. This CDR3 has 13 amino acids. CDR3 DNA sequence: TGCAGTGCTAGTCTAAGGGTGAGGAATGAGCAGTTCTTC. It encodes CSASLRVRNEQFF.